The source of this TCR beta chain is a study of CD8+CD57+ T cells in acquired aplastic anemia (dated by TCRdb to between 2017 and 2018). Looking at the study overall: A mean of approximately 3 ug of DNA, ranging from 0.2 to 27.4 ug, was extracted from sorted CD4+ and CD8+ cells. A CD8+CD57+ expansion meant a frequency higher than the mean frequency seen in healthy subjects.

TCR beta VDJ combination and CDR3 sequence profiling used genomic DNA as the template. An Illumina HiSeq 2000 was used for TCR repertoire sequencing. As for the original processing: TRBV/TRBJ rearrangement plots, CDR3 size and DJ length profiles, and Simpson's diversity index were used to assess repertoires. The most abundant DNA sequence in the deep sequencing data was taken as the immunodominant clone. CDR3 amino acid sequences were checked for sharing between subjects and were compared against published repertoires and the VDJdb database. TCRdb ran its own pipeline on the public reads, namely fastp trimming at Q25 and MiXCR clone calling, and kept in-frame beta chains. Rows matching on CDR3 protein sequence are summarized as one entry with the most common DNA and genes. The V and J calls come from TCRdb's annotation, not from the publication. For this sample the table gives 400,000 to 600,000 distinct CDR3 sequences, of which approximately 32% were detected only once. Jointly, the top ten make up approximately 0.82% of the sample.

Note on this clonotype: The antigen this receptor binds is unknown. No base qualities exist here, and no much larger clone lies one base off it.

The patients picked for sequencing were ones in whom flow cytometry had shown an expansion of CD8+CD57+ cells. Every patient had severe acquired aplastic anemia, diagnosed using the International Study of Aplastic Anemia and Agranulocytosis and Camitta criteria. Patients had received no therapy at the time of blood sampling. In the study, sorted CD4+ and CD8+ blood T cells from patients with severe aplastic anemia and from healthy subjects underwent deep sequencing of TCR repertoires. In the USA, patient enrollment took place under clinicaltrials.gov protocols 00001620, 01623167, 00001397, 00071045, 00081523 and 00961064. Ficoll-Paque density gradient centrifugation was used to isolate peripheral blood mononuclear cells. CD4+ and CD8+ T cells were sorted by FACS or magnetic beads before DNA extraction. Broad study findings and their caveats: Patients and healthy controls showed no significant difference in CD8+ Simpson's diversity (P=0.060). Roughly 30 CD8+ CDR3 sequences were found to be shared between patients and controls, but these sequences appeared to be highly expressed in patients and within the immunodominant clones of the patients.

The germline V gene supplies CDR1 ENHRY and CDR2 SYGVKD. From the cysteine through the phenylalanine, the CDR3 covers 15 amino acids. Just CDR3 DNA is preserved here, 45 bases in frame from base 1. Trimming takes 5 bases off V and 3 bases off J; junction bases not matched to a gene: 5. This receptor was obtained from a human donor with aplastic anemia. The chain links TRBV10-3 with TRBJ2-3, with 10 central nucleotides matching TRBD1. The sequenced sample consisted of sorted CD4+, CD8+, or CD8+CD57+ T cells (not recorded which) from PBMCs. The CDR3 protein sequence reads: CAISKRQGATDTQYF. DNA sequence: TGTGCCATCAGTAAACGACAGGGGGCAACAGATACGCAGTATTTT.